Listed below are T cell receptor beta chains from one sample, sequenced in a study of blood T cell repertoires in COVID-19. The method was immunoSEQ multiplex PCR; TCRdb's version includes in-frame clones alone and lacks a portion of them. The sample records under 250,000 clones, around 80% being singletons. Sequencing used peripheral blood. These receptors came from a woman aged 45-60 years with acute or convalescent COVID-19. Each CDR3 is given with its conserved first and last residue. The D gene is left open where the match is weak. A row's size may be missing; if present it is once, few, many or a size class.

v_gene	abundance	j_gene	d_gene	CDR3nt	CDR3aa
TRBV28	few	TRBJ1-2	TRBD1	TGTGCCAGCTTTAGGGAGACAGGGATGAGCTACACCTTC	CASFRETGMSYTF
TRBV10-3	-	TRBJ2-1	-	TGTGCCATCAGTGAGTCTGGCGGGACGTCCTACAATGAGCAGTTCTTC	CAISESGGTSYNEQFF
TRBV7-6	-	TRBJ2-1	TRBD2	TGTGCCAGCAGCGTGGCCGGGACTAGCGGGAGCTGGGAGCAGTTCTTC	CASSVAGTSGSWEQFF
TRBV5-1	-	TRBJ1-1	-	TGCGCCAGCAGCCCATACAGTGAGACTGAAGCTTTCTTT	CASSPYSETEAFF
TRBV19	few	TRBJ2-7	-	TGTGCCAGTAGTTTCAACCCGGACAGTGCCTACGAGCAGTACTTC	CASSFNPDSAYEQYF
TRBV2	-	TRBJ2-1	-	TGTGCCAGCAGTCTCCGAGCCACCCAGGGGTACAATGAGCAGTTCTTC	CASSLRATQGYNEQFF
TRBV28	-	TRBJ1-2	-	TGTGCCAGCAGTTTACCCGGACAGTACTATGGCTACACCTTC	CASSLPGQYYGYTF
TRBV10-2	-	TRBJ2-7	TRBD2	TGCGCCAGCCGACTAGCGGGAGCCGTCTCCTACGAGCAGTACTTC	CASRLAGAVSYEQYF
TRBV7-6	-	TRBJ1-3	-	TGTGCCAGCAGCTTAGGCGAGGGCAGGTCCGGAAACACCATATATTTT	CASSLGEGRSGNTIYF
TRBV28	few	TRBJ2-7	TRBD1	TGTGCCAGCAGTGGGGACAGCACCTACGAGCAGTACTTC	CASSGDSTYEQYF
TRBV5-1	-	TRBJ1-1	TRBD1	TGCGCCAGCAGCTCAGACAGGGACATGAACACTGAAGCTTTCTTT	CASSSDRDMNTEAFF
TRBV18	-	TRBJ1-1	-	TGTGCCAGCTCACCAGGCGGCCGGGGAGATGAAGCTTTCTTT	CASSPGGRGDEAFF
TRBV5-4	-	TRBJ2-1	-	TGTGCCAGCAGCTTTAGCGCCCAGAGCTCCTACAATGAGCAGTTCTTC	CASSFSAQSSYNEQFF
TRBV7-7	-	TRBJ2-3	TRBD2	TGTGCCAGCAGCCCCCTAGCGGGAAGGGCGACAGATACGCAGTATTTT	CASSPLAGRATDTQYF
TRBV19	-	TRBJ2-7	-	TGTGCCAGTAGCACGACAGCCTATAATCCCTACGAGCAGTACTTC	CASSTTAYNPYEQYF
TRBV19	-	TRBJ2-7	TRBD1	TGTGCCAGTAGTACGCTCTCCGGGACAGGCACCTACGAGCAGTACTTC	CASSTLSGTGTYEQYF
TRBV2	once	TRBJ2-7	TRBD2	TGTGCCAGCAGAGTGGCTAGCGGGAGCTACGAGCAGTACTTC	CASRVASGSYEQYF
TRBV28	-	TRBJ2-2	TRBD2	TGTGCCAGCAGTTTAATACGAGGGACTAGCGGGACCAGGACCGGGGAGCTGTTTTTT	CASSLIRGTSGTRTGELFF
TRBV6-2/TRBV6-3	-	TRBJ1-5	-	TGTGCCAGCAGTCTTGGGGCCGGGCAGTATAGCAATCAGCCCCAGCATTTT	CASSLGAGQYSNQPQHF
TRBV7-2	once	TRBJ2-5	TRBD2	TGTGCCAGCAGCTTAGGGCTAGCGGGCAGCCAAGAGACCCAGTACTTC	CASSLGLAGSQETQYF
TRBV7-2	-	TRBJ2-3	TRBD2	TGTGCCAGCAGCTGGAGACTAGCGGGAGGTTCGGATACGCAGTATTTT	CASSWRLAGGSDTQYF
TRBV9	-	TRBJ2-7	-	TGTGCCAGCAGCGAAGGACTTCGATCCTACGAGCAGTACTTC	CASSEGLRSYEQYF
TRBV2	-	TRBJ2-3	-	TGTGCCAGCAGGCGGGACCCGGTCACAGATACGCAGTATTTT	CASRRDPVTDTQYF
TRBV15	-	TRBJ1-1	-	TGTGCCACCAGCAGAGATCACGGTCGTCAAAATGAAGCTTTCTTT	CATSRDHGRQNEAFF
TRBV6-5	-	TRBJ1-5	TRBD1	TGTGCCAGCAGTTACGCCGGGACAGGGGGTGGGGCCCAGCATTTT	CASSYAGTGGGAQHF
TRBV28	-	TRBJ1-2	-	TGTGCCAGCAGCCCGCGGGGCAGGGAGGATGGCTACACCTTC	CASSPRGREDGYTF